A selection of T cell receptor beta chains follows, all from one sample in a study of blood T cell repertoires in COVID-19. The data were produced by immunoSEQ multiplex PCR, yet TCRdb's version contains in-frame clones alone and is incomplete. Of roughly 400,000 clones listed, roughly 88% were seen once; the top ten hold about 1.5%. Material: PBMCs or T cells enriched from blood (not recorded which). These receptors were collected from a young woman who had been exposed to COVID-19. Each CDR3 is given with its conserved first and last residue. Each record gives: V gene, clone size, D gene, J gene, CDR3 DNA, CDR3 protein. The D gene is left open where the match is weak. A clone size is listed for some rows: how often the clone was seen (once, few, many), or a class if it is expanded.

v_gene: TRBV11-2
abundance: .
d_gene: .
j_gene: TRBJ2-1
CDR3nt: TGTGCCAGCAGTAAACTAGTCACGGCTGATGAGCAGTTCTTC
CDR3aa: CASSKLVTADEQFF

v_gene: TRBV4-3
abundance: .
d_gene: TRBD1
j_gene: TRBJ1-6
CDR3nt: TGCGCCAGCAGCCAAGGGATTGGAGGGGGCAATAATTCACCCCTCCACTTT
CDR3aa: CASSQGIGGGNNSPLHF

v_gene: TRBV6-6
abundance: .
d_gene: .
j_gene: TRBJ1-6
CDR3nt: TGTGCCAGCAGTTACGTCGGCCCCGGAGGAACCTTT
CDR3aa: CASSYVGPGGTF

v_gene: TRBV7-9
abundance: .
d_gene: .
j_gene: TRBJ1-1
CDR3nt: TGTGCCAGCAGCGCTGGACAGACCCTTGAAGCTTTCTTT
CDR3aa: CASSAGQTLEAFF

v_gene: TRBV28
abundance: .
d_gene: TRBD2
j_gene: TRBJ2-2
CDR3nt: TGTGCCAGCAGCTCGGGGGGAGCGGGGGGCACCGGGGAGCTGTTTTTT
CDR3aa: CASSSGGAGGTGELFF

v_gene: TRBV2
abundance: .
d_gene: .
j_gene: TRBJ2-4
CDR3nt: TGTGCCAGTCGGACAGTCCTAGCCAAAAACATTCAGTACTTC
CDR3aa: CASRTVLAKNIQYF

v_gene: TRBV15
abundance: .
d_gene: TRBD1
j_gene: TRBJ1-2
CDR3nt: TGTGCCACCAGCAGCGGACAGGGGGCGTATGGCTACACCTTC
CDR3aa: CATSSGQGAYGYTF

v_gene: TRBV28
abundance: .
d_gene: .
j_gene: TRBJ2-1
CDR3nt: TGTGCCAGCAGTCTGGGGACATCCGGTGAGCAGTTCTTC
CDR3aa: CASSLGTSGEQFF

v_gene: TRBV3-1/TRBV3-2
abundance: .
d_gene: .
j_gene: TRBJ1-2
CDR3nt: TGTGCCAGCAGCCAACTAAGGGAGGCCTATGGCTACACCTTC
CDR3aa: CASSQLREAYGYTF

v_gene: TRBV5-8
abundance: .
d_gene: TRBD2
j_gene: TRBJ2-3
CDR3nt: TGTGCCAGCAGCTTGGCCATATCCAGCGGGGGTGGGACAGATACGCAGTATTTT
CDR3aa: CASSLAISSGGGTDTQYF

v_gene: TRBV2
abundance: .
d_gene: .
j_gene: TRBJ2-7
CDR3nt: TGTGCCAGCAGCCGAGGGACATCCACCTCCTACGAGCAGTACTTC
CDR3aa: CASSRGTSTSYEQYF

v_gene: TRBV5-5
abundance: few
d_gene: .
j_gene: TRBJ1-1
CDR3nt: TGTGCCAGCAGCCTGGGTAGTTCGAAAAACACTGAAGCTTTCTTT
CDR3aa: CASSLGSSKNTEAFF

v_gene: TRBV5-1
abundance: .
d_gene: .
j_gene: TRBJ2-1
CDR3nt: TGCGCCAGCAGCTTGTGGTCCCTAAAAAACCGAAATGAGCAGTTCTTC
CDR3aa: CASSLWSLKNRNEQFF

v_gene: TRBV12-3/TRBV12-4
abundance: .
d_gene: .
j_gene: TRBJ2-1
CDR3nt: TGTGCCATCTCTAGATACAATGAGCAGTTCTTC
CDR3aa: CAISRYNEQFF

v_gene: TRBV5-4
abundance: few
d_gene: TRBD2
j_gene: TRBJ2-1
CDR3nt: TGTGCCAGCAGCTTGGATCTAGCGGGACCCAATGAGCAGTTCTTC
CDR3aa: CASSLDLAGPNEQFF

v_gene: TRBV12-3/TRBV12-4
abundance: .
d_gene: .
j_gene: TRBJ1-1
CDR3nt: TGTGCCAGCAGCACTCACAGGGAGGGTGAAGCTTTCTTT
CDR3aa: CASSTHREGEAFF

v_gene: TRBV30
abundance: .
d_gene: .
j_gene: TRBJ2-7
CDR3nt: TGTGCCTGGAGTGCTAGCCCTGACAGGATCTCCTACGAGCAGTACTTC
CDR3aa: CAWSASPDRISYEQYF

v_gene: TRBV7-2
abundance: .
d_gene: .
j_gene: TRBJ1-2
CDR3nt: TGTGCCAGCAGCTACACAGGGTACTATGGCTACACCTTC
CDR3aa: CASSYTGYYGYTF

v_gene: TRBV11-2
abundance: .
d_gene: .
j_gene: TRBJ2-1
CDR3nt: TGTGCCAGCAGCGGGAATACAGGGTACAATGAGCAGTTCTTC
CDR3aa: CASSGNTGYNEQFF

v_gene: TRBV7-9
abundance: .
d_gene: .
j_gene: TRBJ1-1
CDR3nt: TGTGCCAGCAGCCCCCCCGCGGCGGCCACTGAAGCTTTCTTT
CDR3aa: CASSPPAAATEAFF

v_gene: TRBV28
abundance: few
d_gene: .
j_gene: TRBJ1-2
CDR3nt: TGTGCCAGCAGTTTAGGGTGGGAGGGCTACACCTTC
CDR3aa: CASSLGWEGYTF

v_gene: TRBV4-1
abundance: once
d_gene: TRBD1
j_gene: TRBJ1-5
CDR3nt: TGCGCCAGCAGCCAAGGAGGACAGGGGTTCGGTAGTCAGCCCCAGCATTTT
CDR3aa: CASSQGGQGFGSQPQHF

v_gene: TRBV27
abundance: .
d_gene: .
j_gene: TRBJ2-2
CDR3nt: TGTGCCAGCAGTTCTCAGGGTGGCAACACCGGGGAGCTGTTTTTT
CDR3aa: CASSSQGGNTGELFF

v_gene: TRBV7-9
abundance: few
d_gene: .
j_gene: TRBJ1-1
CDR3nt: TGTGCGAGCGGCGAAGCTTTCTTT
CDR3aa: CASGEAFF

v_gene: TRBV5-4
abundance: .
d_gene: .
j_gene: TRBJ1-2
CDR3nt: TGTGCCAGCAGCATTCAACAGGGTGGAGGCTACACCTTC
CDR3aa: CASSIQQGGGYTF

v_gene: TRBV6-1
abundance: .
d_gene: .
j_gene: TRBJ2-1
CDR3nt: TGTGCCAGCAGTGAAGCGGCGGGGCGGCCCAATGAGCAGTTCTTC
CDR3aa: CASSEAAGRPNEQFF

v_gene: TRBV7-8
abundance: .
d_gene: TRBD1
j_gene: TRBJ1-5
CDR3nt: TGTGCCAGCAGCCCCGACAGGGGGCGAAGCAATCAGCCCCAGCATTTT
CDR3aa: CASSPDRGRSNQPQHF

v_gene: TRBV5-1
abundance: .
d_gene: .
j_gene: TRBJ2-5
CDR3nt: TGCGCCAGCAGCCGCCGGGACTCGGAGACCCAGTACTTC
CDR3aa: CASSRRDSETQYF

v_gene: TRBV4-2
abundance: few
d_gene: TRBD2
j_gene: TRBJ2-1
CDR3nt: TGTGCCAGCAGCCAGATTGTAGCGGGAGCTGACAATGAGCAGTTCTTC
CDR3aa: CASSQIVAGADNEQFF

v_gene: TRBV28
abundance: few
d_gene: .
j_gene: TRBJ2-7
CDR3nt: TGTGCCAGCAGTGCCACTCGGAGGGACTCCTACGAGCAGTACTTC
CDR3aa: CASSATRRDSYEQYF

v_gene: TRBV5-1
abundance: once
d_gene: TRBD2
j_gene: TRBJ2-7
CDR3nt: TGCGCCAGCAGCACGCTAGCGGGAGGGCCCCACGAGCAGTACTTC
CDR3aa: CASSTLAGGPHEQYF

v_gene: TRBV27
abundance: .
d_gene: .
j_gene: TRBJ2-7
CDR3nt: TGTGCCAGCAGTTTGTATTCGGCAGGGACCTACGAGCAGTACTTC
CDR3aa: CASSLYSAGTYEQYF

v_gene: TRBV3-1/TRBV3-2
abundance: .
d_gene: TRBD1
j_gene: TRBJ2-1
CDR3nt: TGTGCCAGCAGCCAGGGACAGGGCCAGTTCTCCTACAATGAGCAGTTCTTC
CDR3aa: CASSQGQGQFSYNEQFF

v_gene: TRBV30
abundance: .
d_gene: TRBD2
j_gene: TRBJ2-7
CDR3nt: TGTGCCTGGAGTGTGGCTAGCGGGGGAAGAGTCGAGCAGTACTTC
CDR3aa: CAWSVASGGRVEQYF

v_gene: TRBV9
abundance: .
d_gene: .
j_gene: TRBJ2-6
CDR3nt: TGTGCCAGCAGCTTAGGGACTGCTGGGGCCAACGTCCTGACTTTC
CDR3aa: CASSLGTAGANVLTF

v_gene: TRBV19
abundance: .
d_gene: .
j_gene: TRBJ1-1
CDR3nt: TGTGCCAGTAGTACATCAGGGGTATGGAGTGAAGCTTTCTTT
CDR3aa: CASSTSGVWSEAFF

v_gene: TRBV11-1
abundance: .
d_gene: TRBD1
j_gene: TRBJ1-2
CDR3nt: TGTGCCAGCAGCTACGGGACAGGGAGTGGCTACACCTTC
CDR3aa: CASSYGTGSGYTF

v_gene: TRBV6-5
abundance: .
d_gene: TRBD1
j_gene: TRBJ1-2
CDR3nt: TGTGCCAGCAGTCACACAGGGGATGGCTACACCTTC
CDR3aa: CASSHTGDGYTF

v_gene: TRBV28
abundance: .
d_gene: TRBD2
j_gene: TRBJ2-1
CDR3nt: TGTGCCAGCAGTGGATTTAGCGGGCAGTACAATGAGCAGTTCTTC
CDR3aa: CASSGFSGQYNEQFF

v_gene: TRBV25-1
abundance: .
d_gene: TRBD1
j_gene: TRBJ1-2
CDR3nt: TGTGCCAGCAGTGGACAGGGATATGGCTACACCTTC
CDR3aa: CASSGQGYGYTF

v_gene: TRBV11-2
abundance: .
d_gene: TRBD1
j_gene: TRBJ2-7
CDR3nt: TGTGCCAGCAGCCCAGACAGGGCGCACTACGAGCAGTACTTC
CDR3aa: CASSPDRAHYEQYF

v_gene: TRBV6-5
abundance: .
d_gene: .
j_gene: TRBJ1-1
CDR3nt: TGTGCCAGCGAGCCGGGACTGAGAGGGACTGAAGCTTTCTTT
CDR3aa: CASEPGLRGTEAFF

v_gene: TRBV3-1/TRBV3-2
abundance: .
d_gene: .
j_gene: TRBJ2-5
CDR3nt: TGTGCCAGCAGCCAACTGAGGGGGCAAGAGACCCAGTACTTC
CDR3aa: CASSQLRGQETQYF

v_gene: TRBV11-2
abundance: .
d_gene: TRBD2
j_gene: TRBJ2-1
CDR3nt: TGTGCCAGCAGCTTAGGGGGGGGAGGCGGACATGAGCAGTTCTTC
CDR3aa: CASSLGGGGGHEQFF

v_gene: TRBV27
abundance: .
d_gene: TRBD1
j_gene: TRBJ2-7
CDR3nt: TGTGCCAGCAGTTTAAAGGGACAGGGATCCTACGAGCAGTACTTC
CDR3aa: CASSLKGQGSYEQYF

v_gene: TRBV3-1/TRBV3-2
abundance: .
d_gene: .
j_gene: TRBJ2-7
CDR3nt: TGTGCCAGCAGCCGCGAACCTCGGGGTGAGCAGTACTTC
CDR3aa: CASSREPRGEQYF

v_gene: TRBV29-1
abundance: .
d_gene: TRBD1
j_gene: TRBJ2-2
CDR3nt: TGCAGCGTTGGAAGGACAGGGGGAACCGGGGAGCTGTTTTTT
CDR3aa: CSVGRTGGTGELFF

v_gene: TRBV28
abundance: .
d_gene: TRBD1
j_gene: TRBJ1-2
CDR3nt: TGTGCCAGCAGCGCGCCTCGACAGGGTGGCTATGGCTACACCTTC
CDR3aa: CASSAPRQGGYGYTF

v_gene: TRBV12-3/TRBV12-4
abundance: .
d_gene: .
j_gene: TRBJ2-7
CDR3nt: TGTGCCAGGCGGGGCGGTAACGAGCAGTACTTC
CDR3aa: CARRGGNEQYF

v_gene: TRBV18
abundance: .
d_gene: TRBD1
j_gene: TRBJ1-5
CDR3nt: TGTGCCAGCTCACCATCGACAGGGCCTGGGCAGCCCCAGCATTTT
CDR3aa: CASSPSTGPGQPQHF

v_gene: TRBV10-3
abundance: .
d_gene: .
j_gene: TRBJ1-1
CDR3nt: TGTGCCACTTTCAGGGAGGAGAGGACTGAAGCTTTCTTT
CDR3aa: CATFREERTEAFF

v_gene: TRBV6-5
abundance: .
d_gene: .
j_gene: TRBJ1-3
CDR3nt: TGTGCCAGCAGACAGGGCTCTGGAAACACCATATATTTT
CDR3aa: CASRQGSGNTIYF

v_gene: TRBV6-4
abundance: .
d_gene: TRBD2
j_gene: TRBJ2-5
CDR3nt: TGTGCCAGCAGCAGACTAGCGGGGGGGCTTCGAGAGACCCAGTACTTC
CDR3aa: CASSRLAGGLRETQYF

v_gene: TRBV7-9
abundance: .
d_gene: TRBD2
j_gene: TRBJ2-2
CDR3nt: TGTGCCAGCAGCTTACAAAGCGGGAGACCGGGCGGGGAGCTGTTTTTT
CDR3aa: CASSLQSGRPGGELFF

v_gene: TRBV10-1
abundance: .
d_gene: TRBD1
j_gene: TRBJ1-1
CDR3nt: TGCGCCAGCAGTGTAACGACAGGGACTGAAGCTTTCTTT
CDR3aa: CASSVTTGTEAFF

v_gene: TRBV19
abundance: .
d_gene: TRBD1
j_gene: TRBJ2-2
CDR3nt: TGTGCCAGCGGACAGGGGAACACCGGGGAGCTGTTTTTT
CDR3aa: CASGQGNTGELFF

v_gene: TRBV4-1
abundance: .
d_gene: TRBD1
j_gene: TRBJ1-2
CDR3nt: TGCGCCAGCAGCCAAGGAACAGGGGGCCGGACAAACTATGGCTACACCTTC
CDR3aa: CASSQGTGGRTNYGYTF

v_gene: TRBV2
abundance: .
d_gene: .
j_gene: TRBJ1-3
CDR3nt: TGTGCCAGCAGTCGCAGGGATGGTGGAAACACCATATATTTT
CDR3aa: CASSRRDGGNTIYF

v_gene: TRBV29-1
abundance: once
d_gene: TRBD2
j_gene: TRBJ2-1
CDR3nt: TGCAGCGTTTGGGACGGGAGGTCCTACAATGAGCAGTTCTTC
CDR3aa: CSVWDGRSYNEQFF

v_gene: TRBV7-8
abundance: .
d_gene: TRBD2
j_gene: TRBJ2-2
CDR3nt: TGTGCCAGCAGCTCGGGACTAGCGGCCACCGGGGAGCTGTTTTTT
CDR3aa: CASSSGLAATGELFF